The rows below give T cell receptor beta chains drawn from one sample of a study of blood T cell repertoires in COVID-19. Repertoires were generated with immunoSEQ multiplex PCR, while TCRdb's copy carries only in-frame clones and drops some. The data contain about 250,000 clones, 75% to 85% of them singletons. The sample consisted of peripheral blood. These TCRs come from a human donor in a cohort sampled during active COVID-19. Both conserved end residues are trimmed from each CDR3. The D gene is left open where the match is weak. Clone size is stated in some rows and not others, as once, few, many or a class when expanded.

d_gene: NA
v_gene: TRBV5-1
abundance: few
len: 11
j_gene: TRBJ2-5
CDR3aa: ASSRRVPETQY

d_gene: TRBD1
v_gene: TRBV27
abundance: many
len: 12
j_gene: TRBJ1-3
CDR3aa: ASRAGGSGNTIY

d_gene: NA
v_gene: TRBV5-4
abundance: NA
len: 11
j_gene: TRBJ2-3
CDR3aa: ASNPDRSDTQY

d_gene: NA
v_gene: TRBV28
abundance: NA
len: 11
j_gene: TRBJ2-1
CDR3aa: ASSQLGFSEQF

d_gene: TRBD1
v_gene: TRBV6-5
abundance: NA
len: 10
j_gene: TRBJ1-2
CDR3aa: ASTRQGYGYT

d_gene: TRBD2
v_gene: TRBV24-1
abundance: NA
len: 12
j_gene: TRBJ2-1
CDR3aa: ATGLGLAYNEQF

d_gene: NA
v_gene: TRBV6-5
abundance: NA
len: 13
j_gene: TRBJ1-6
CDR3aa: ASSSEFQVWSPLH

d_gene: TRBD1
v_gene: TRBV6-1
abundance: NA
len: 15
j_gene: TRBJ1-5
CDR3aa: ASSEAGGTGLNQPQH

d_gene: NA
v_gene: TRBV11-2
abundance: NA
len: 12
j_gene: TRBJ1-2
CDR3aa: ASSLGRLNYGYT

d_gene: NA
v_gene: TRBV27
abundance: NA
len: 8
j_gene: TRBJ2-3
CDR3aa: ASGGDTQY

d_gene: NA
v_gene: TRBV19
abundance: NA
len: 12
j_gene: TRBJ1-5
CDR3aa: ASIGVSSNQPQH

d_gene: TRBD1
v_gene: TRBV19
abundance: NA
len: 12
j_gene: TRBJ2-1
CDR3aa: ASTVTGAYNEQF

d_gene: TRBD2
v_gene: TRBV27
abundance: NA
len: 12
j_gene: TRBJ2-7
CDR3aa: ASRPGLAGDEQY

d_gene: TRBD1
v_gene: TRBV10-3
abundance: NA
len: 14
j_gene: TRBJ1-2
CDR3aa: AISASGQGSTYGYT

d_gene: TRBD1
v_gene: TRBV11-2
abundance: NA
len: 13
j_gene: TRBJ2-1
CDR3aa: ASSSPGQGRHEQF

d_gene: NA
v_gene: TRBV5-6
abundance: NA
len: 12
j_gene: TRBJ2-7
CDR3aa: ASSPSKSSYEQY

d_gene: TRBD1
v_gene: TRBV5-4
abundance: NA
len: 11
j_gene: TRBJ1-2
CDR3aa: ASSRDRDDGYT

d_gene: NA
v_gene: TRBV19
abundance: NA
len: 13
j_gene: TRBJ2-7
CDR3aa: ASSYEETARIEQY

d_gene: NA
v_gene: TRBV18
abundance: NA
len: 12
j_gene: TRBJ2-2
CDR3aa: ASCPLARTGELF

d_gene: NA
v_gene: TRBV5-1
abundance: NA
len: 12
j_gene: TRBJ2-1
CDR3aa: ASSLELAPHEQF

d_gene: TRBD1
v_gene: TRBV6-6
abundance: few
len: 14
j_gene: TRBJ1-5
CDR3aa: ASSYLTGIDNQPQH

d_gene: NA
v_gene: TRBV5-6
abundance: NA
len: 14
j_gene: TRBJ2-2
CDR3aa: ASSSLGHSNTGELF

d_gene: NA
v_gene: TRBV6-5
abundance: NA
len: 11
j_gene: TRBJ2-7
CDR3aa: ASTDPGAWEQY

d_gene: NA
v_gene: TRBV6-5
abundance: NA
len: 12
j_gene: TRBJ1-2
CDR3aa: ASSPRTADYGYT

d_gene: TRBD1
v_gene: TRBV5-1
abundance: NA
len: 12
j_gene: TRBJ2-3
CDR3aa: ASSLGQGADTQY